This T cell receptor (beta chain) emerged from a study of cytomegalovirus exposure and HLA in healthy donors. In the study overall: Researchers found that less than 90% of some 400 genotyped donors fell within the Caucasian-associated ancestry cluster.

The germline CDR1 and CDR2 sequences are SGHAT and FQDESV (reference sequence). V was shortened by 2 bases and J by 0 bases, with 11 bases between the two germline ends. CDR3 size: 16 residues. In the PCR, 60 Vbeta and 13 Jbeta primers were used. Libraries were prepared by immunoSEQ multiplex PCR; TCRdb keeps only in-frame clonotypes and omits some of them. Altogether about 120,000 clones are present, about 76% being singletons, with the ten largest covering over 25%. This TCR derives from a man in his 60s in good health and CMV-seropositive. Sequenced sample: PBMCs. The chain couples TRBV11-1 to TRBJ2-1, with a tentative D call TRBD2 (6 bases). DNA for the CDR3: TGTGCCAGCAGCTTACCCCCAGCGGGCTCCTACAATGAGCAGTTCTTC. This encodes CASSLPPAGSYNEQFF.